This T cell receptor (beta chain) was recovered during a study of shared clonotypes between healthy human individuals. Whole-study results and caveats: Large sequencing depth failed to make sorted-subset sequencing complete, rarefaction showed. Clonotypes shared by all four donors outscored non-shared clonotypes in generation probability.

The V and J ends lost 5 bases and 5 bases, in that order; junction bases with no gene match: 8. Germline CDR1 MNHEY, CDR2 SMNVEV (reference sequence). The CDR3 is 16 residues long. Clones were sequenced by immunoSEQ multiplex PCR, and TCRdb holds only the in-frame ones, with some missing. The sample records 2 million to 2.5 million clones, roughly 92% being singletons. This clone was seen once. Its antigen is currently unknown. The specimen was naive CD4+ T cells from PBMCs. The subset was: CD45RA+ positively selected. The TCR originated in a man between 18 and 29 years old in good health. Some clones in this sample may be carry-over from other donors' samples. This chain joins TRBV27 and TRBJ2-5; 13 positions match TRBD2. In nucleotides, the CDR3 is TGTGCCAGCAGTAGCCCGGGACTAGCGGGGTGGGAGACCCAGTACTTC. This codes for CASSSPGLAGWETQYF.